Following are 9 T cell receptor beta chains from one sample sequenced in a study of identical twins. From the 5' RACE reads, TCRdb called clonotypes with MiXCR, one entry per CDR3 protein. Among some 1,700,000 distinct CDR3 sequences, less than 35% were seen once, and the ten largest hold less than 0.35%. Material: cord blood. The source of these receptors is a newborn girl in good health.

Ten or more counts support this clonotype. A junction boundary mismatches the germline segment, possibly from a read error. V is TRBV5-1 and J is TRBJ1-4; no clear D gene. The CDR3 extends over 12 amino acids. Germline V gene sequence: CDR1 SGHRS, CDR2 YFSETQ. CDR3 in amino acids: CASSLANEKLFF. CDR3 nucleotides: TGTGCCAGCAGCTTGGCTAATGAAAAACTGTTTTTT.

The table lists this clonotype with many counts. This sequence may be a read error, since a much larger clone differs from it by one base. The V gene is TRBV9, the J gene TRBJ2-3, with 8 bases identical to TRBD1. The CDR3 spans 13 residues. From germline, CDR1 is SGDLS and CDR2 YYNGEE. V shed 6 bases and J 1 base; nucleotides not matched to a gene: 1. CDR3 nucleotides: TGTGCCAGCACGACAGGGGGCACAGATACGCAGTATTTT. Translating gives CASTTGGTDTQYF.

The rearrangement links TRBV7-9 to TRBJ2-1, with D uncertain. The end of the DNA fits TRBJ2-7 better, so the J call may be wrong. The CDR3 has 14 amino acids. The V gene's germline CDR1 is SEHNR and CDR2 FQNEAQ (reference sequence). CDR3 loop: CASETTRSYNEQYF. The CDR3 coding sequence is TGTGCCAGCGAAACTACTCGCTCCTACAATGAGCAGTACTTC.

The chain combines TRBV29-1 with TRBJ2-4; 11 bases fit TRBD2. The J call may be in error: the DNA end matches TRBJ2-7 better. From germline, CDR1 is SQVTM and CDR2 ANQGSEA. The CDR3 spans 15 residues. CDR3 DNA: TGCAGCGTCGACTCCCTAGCGGGGGGAGGGAACGAGCAGTACTTC. This encodes CSVDSLAGGGNEQYF.

The chain recombines TRBV5-1 with TRBJ1-2, with D perhaps TRBD1 (5 bases). Germline CDR1 and CDR2: SGHRS and YFSETQ. The length of the CDR3 is 14 residues. V was cut by 1 base and J by 3 bases, with 10 bases left in between. The DNA for the CDR3 is TGCGCCAGCAGCTTGTCGCAGGGTCACTATGGCTACACCTTC. Translating gives CASSLSQGHYGYTF.

In its sample, this clonotype was seen a few times. V usage is TRBV5-4 and J usage is TRBJ1-4, with 7 nucleotides matching TRBD1. The junction had 8 bases not matched to a gene; V was cut back by 3 bases and J by 0 bases. Germline V lookup: CDR1 SGHNT, CDR2 YYREEE (reference sequence). This CDR3 is 17 amino acids long. CDR3 DNA: TGTGCCAGCAGCTCGGGGGACAGACTGGCAACTAATGAAAAACTGTTTTTT. It codes for CASSSGDRLATNEKLFF. Full variable domain (missing parts from reference TRBV5-4 and TRBJ1-4): ETGVTQSPTHLIKTRGQQVTLRCSSQSGHNTVSWYQQALGQGPQFIFQYYREEENGRGNFPPRFSGLQFPNYSSELNVNALELDDSALYLCASSSGDRLATNEKLFFGSGTQLSVL.

This clonotype has a count of ten or more. The rearrangement links TRBV21-1 to TRBJ2-7; the table names TRBD2, a call not compared with the DNA. TRBV21-1 is noted as a pseudogene. The CDR3 loop spans 15 amino acids. The CDR3 DNA is TGTGCCAGCAGCAAAGGGCGGGAGGCCCTCTACGAGCAGTACTTC. Translated: CASSKGREALYEQYF.

The chain joins TRBV20-1 to TRBJ1-1; D is ambiguous. Looked up from germline, CDR1 is DFQATT and CDR2 is SNEGSKA (reference sequence). This CDR3 is built from 14 residues. V lost 0 bases, J lost 4 bases, and 12 bases lay in between. CDR3 DNA sequence: TGCAGTGCTAGAGATCCCGGGAGGCGCACTGAAGCTTTCTTT. Its protein product is CSARDPGRRTEAFF.

This rearrangement joins TRBV4-1 to TRBJ2-7; D is uncertain. V was trimmed by 4 bases and J by 3 bases, leaving 10 bases between them. Germline assignment: CDR1 MGHRA and CDR2 YSYEKL. This CDR3 has 13 amino acids. This chain's CDR3 is CASSPVTDYEQYF. For the CDR3, the DNA is TGCGCCAGCAGCCCGGTCACCGACTACGAGCAGTACTTC.